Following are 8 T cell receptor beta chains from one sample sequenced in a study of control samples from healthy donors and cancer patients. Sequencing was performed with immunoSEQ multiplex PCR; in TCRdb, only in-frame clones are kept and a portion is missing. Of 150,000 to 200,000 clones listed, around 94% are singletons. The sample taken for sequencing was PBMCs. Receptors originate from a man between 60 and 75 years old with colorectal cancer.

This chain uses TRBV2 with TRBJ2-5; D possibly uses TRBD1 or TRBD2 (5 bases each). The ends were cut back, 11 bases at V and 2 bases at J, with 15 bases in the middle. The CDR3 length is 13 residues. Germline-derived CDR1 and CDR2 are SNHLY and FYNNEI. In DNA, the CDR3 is TGTGCCGTCTCAGGGACGGGGCAAGAGACCCAGTACTTC. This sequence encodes CAVSGTGQETQYF.

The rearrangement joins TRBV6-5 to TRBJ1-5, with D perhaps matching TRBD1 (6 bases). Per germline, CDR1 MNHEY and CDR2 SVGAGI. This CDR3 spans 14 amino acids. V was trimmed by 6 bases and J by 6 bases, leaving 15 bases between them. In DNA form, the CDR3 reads TGTGCCAGCAGAGGCCGGGGGCCGGGTCAGCCCCAGCATTTT. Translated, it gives CASRGRGPGQPQHF.

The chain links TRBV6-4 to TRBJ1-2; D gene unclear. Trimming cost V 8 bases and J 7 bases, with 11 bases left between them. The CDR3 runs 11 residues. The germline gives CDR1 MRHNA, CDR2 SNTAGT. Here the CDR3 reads CASRAEGGYTF. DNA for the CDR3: TGTGCCAGCCGGGCAGAGGGTGGCTACACCTTC.

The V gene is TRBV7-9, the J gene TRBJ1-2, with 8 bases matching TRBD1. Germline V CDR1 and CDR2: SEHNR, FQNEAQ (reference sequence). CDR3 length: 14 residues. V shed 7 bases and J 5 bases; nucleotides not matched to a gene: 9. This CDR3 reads CASTPTGALYGYTF. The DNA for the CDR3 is TGTGCCAGCACCCCGACAGGGGCCCTTTATGGCTACACCTTC.

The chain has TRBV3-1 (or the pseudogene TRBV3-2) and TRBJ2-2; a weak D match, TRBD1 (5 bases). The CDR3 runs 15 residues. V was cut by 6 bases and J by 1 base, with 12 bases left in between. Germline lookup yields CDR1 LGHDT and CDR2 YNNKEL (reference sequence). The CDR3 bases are TGTGCCAGCAGTCCTAGGGGTGGGAACACCGGGGAGCTGTTTTTT. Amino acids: CASSPRGGNTGELFF.

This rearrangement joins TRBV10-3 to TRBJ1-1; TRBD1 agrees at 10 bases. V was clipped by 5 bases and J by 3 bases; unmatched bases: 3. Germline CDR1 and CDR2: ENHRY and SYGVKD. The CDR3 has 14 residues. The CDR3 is CAISTGTGDTEAFF. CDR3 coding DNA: TGTGCCATCAGTACCGGGACAGGGGACACTGAAGCTTTCTTT.

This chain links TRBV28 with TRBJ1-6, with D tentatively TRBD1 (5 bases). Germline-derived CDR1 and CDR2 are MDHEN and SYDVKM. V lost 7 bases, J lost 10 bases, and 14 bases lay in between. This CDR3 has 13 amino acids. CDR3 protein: CASMGGSRSPLHF. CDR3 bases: TGTGCCAGCATGGGGGGGTCTAGATCACCCCTCCACTTT. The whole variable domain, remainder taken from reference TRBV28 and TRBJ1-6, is DVKVTQSSRYLVKRTGEKVFLECVQDMDHENMFWYRQDPGLGLRLIYFSYDVKMKEKGDIPEGYSVSREKKERFSLILESASTNQTSMYLCASMGGSRSPLHFGNGTRLTVT.

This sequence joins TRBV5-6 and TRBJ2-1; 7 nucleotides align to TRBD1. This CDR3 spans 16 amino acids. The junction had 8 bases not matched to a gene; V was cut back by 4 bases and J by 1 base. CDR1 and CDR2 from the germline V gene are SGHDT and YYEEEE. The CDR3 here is CASSRKTGASYNEQFF. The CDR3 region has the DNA TGTGCCAGCAGCCGGAAAACAGGGGCGTCCTACAATGAGCAGTTCTTC. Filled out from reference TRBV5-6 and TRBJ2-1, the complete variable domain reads DAGVTQSPTHLIKTRGQQVTLRCSPKSGHDTVSWYQQALGQGPQFIFQYYEEEERQRGNFPDRFSGHQFPNYSSELNVNALLLGDSALYLCASSRKTGASYNEQFFGPGTRLTVL.